The 19 T cell receptor beta chains reported below all come from one sample, sequenced in a study of T cells after yellow fever vaccination. TCRdb analysed the 5' RACE reads with MiXCR anew, one entry per CDR3 protein. This sample yields 250,000 to 300,000 distinct CDR3 sequences, of which around 10% are seen a single time; 3% to 4% belongs to the top ten. Here the sequenced sample was CD4+ T cells sorted from PBMCs, taken 5 days after the yellow fever booster vaccination. The receptors here all came from a man aged 18 to 30 who received the YFV17D yellow fever vaccine.

In regard to this clonotype: A junction end diverges from the germline sequence, so it may reflect a read error. The rearrangement uses TRBV9 and TRBJ2-5; D is unresolved. CDR1 and CDR2 from the germline V gene are SGDLS and YYNGEE. The CDR3 totals 14 residues. Here the CDR3 reads CASSVAERQGTQYF. The CDR3 region has the DNA TGTGCCAGCAGCGTAGCTGAGAGGCAAGGGACCCAGTACTTC.

The chain joins TRBV20-1 to TRBJ1-1, with D uncertain. Trimming took 3 bases from V and 6 from J, leaving 11 bases between them. The CDR3 covers 12 residues. Germline V lookup: CDR1 DFQATT, CDR2 SNEGSKA (reference sequence). DNA for the CDR3: TGCAGTGCTAGTCTCTTCCGGGCTGAAGCTTTCTTT. Encoded protein: CSASLFRAEAFF.

This clonotype was seen at least ten times. The chain recombines TRBV7-9 with TRBJ2-3; no clear D. Germline loops: CDR1 SEHNR, CDR2 FQNEAQ (reference sequence). The CDR3 runs to 15 residues. The V end was cut by 3 bases, the J end by 2 bases, with 12 bases between. CDR3 region: CASSFGTDPTDTQYF. In DNA, the CDR3 is TGTGCCAGCAGCTTCGGCACGGACCCCACAGATACGCAGTATTTT.

This chain uses TRBV19 with TRBJ2-3, with 9 nucleotides matching TRBD2. The ends lost 9 bases at V and 4 bases at J; junction bases unmatched: 8. The CDR3 is 14 amino acids. Looked up from germline, CDR1 is LNHDA and CDR2 is SQIVND (reference sequence). CDR3 loop: CASKPGLASDTQYF. The CDR3 nucleotides are TGTGCCAGCAAACCGGGACTAGCCTCAGATACGCAGTATTTT.

The V and J genes are TRBV24-1 and TRBJ1-5; 8 bases fit TRBD1. The trim removed 3 bases at V and 6 bases at J, leaving 12 bases unmatched. CDR3 length equals 17 residues. Germline lookup yields CDR1 KGHDR and CDR2 SFDVKD. The CDR3 DNA reads as TGTGCCACCAGTGATGTAGTAAGAGGACAGGGCGGTCAGCCCCAGCATTTT. This translates into CATSDVVRGQGGQPQHF.

This clonotype showed up just a few times. The V and J genes are TRBV5-1 and TRBJ2-1; 8 positions match TRBD2. This CDR3 has 14 residues. The germline gives CDR1 SGHRS, CDR2 YFSETQ. The junction had 9 bases not matched to a gene; V was cut back by 5 bases and J by 8 bases. The CDR3 coding sequence is TGCGCCAGCAGGCGGGGGGCCGGTGAGTATGAGCAGTTCTTC. Translated, it gives CASRRGAGEYEQFF.

This clonotype was seen repeatedly, ten times or more. The chain carries TRBV11-2 and TRBJ2-7; TRBD2 agrees at 9 bases. Per the germline V gene, CDR1 is SGHAT and CDR2 is FQNNGV. The CDR3 has 15 amino acids. V lost 4 bases, J lost 6 bases, and 10 bases stayed unmatched. The CDR3 sequence: CASSSLRGGPSEQYV. CDR3 bases: TGTGCCAGCAGCTCCCTGCGGGGGGGGCCTTCCGAGCAGTACGTC.

This clonotype was picked up many times. The chain carries TRBV4-1 and TRBJ2-2; 8 bases map to TRBD1. The germline V gene encodes CDR1 MGHRA and CDR2 YSYEKL. The CDR3 contains 16 residues. Trimming removed 6 bases from V and 0 bases from J; junction bases left unmatched: 6. The chain's CDR3 is CASRQQGASNTGELFF. The CDR3 DNA reads as TGCGCCAGCAGGCAGCAGGGGGCTTCGAACACCGGGGAGCTGTTTTTT.

This clonotype turned up a few times. The chain couples TRBV19 to TRBJ1-5; 8 positions match TRBD1. Germline V gene lookup returns CDR1 LNHDA and CDR2 SQIVND (reference sequence). Trimming cost V 3 bases and J 7 bases; bases outside gene matches: 11. CDR3 length equals 16 residues. The chain's CDR3 is CASSIFGQGQWQPQHF. The CDR3, as DNA: TGTGCCAGTAGTATTTTCGGACAGGGTCAATGGCAGCCCCAGCATTTT.

This clonotype was observed a few times. The J gene is TRBJ2-5, the V gene TRBV10-3; 7 positions agree with TRBD1. V shed 10 bases, J shed 5 bases, and the junction held 10 bases outside the gene matches. The CDR3 consists of 13 residues. The germline CDR1 and CDR2 sequences are ENHRY and SYGVKD. The CDR3: CATCDRVGETQYF. Written as DNA, the CDR3 is TGTGCCACCTGCGACAGGGTCGGGGAGACCCAGTACTTC.

This clonotype was picked up many times. This chain links TRBV12-3 or TRBV12-4 with TRBJ2-2, with D unresolved. This CDR3 region has 14 residues. V lost 5 bases and J lost 4, with 11 bases in between. CDR3 residues: CASSLSWSTGELFF. The CDR3 nucleotides are TGTGCCAGCAGTCTCTCATGGAGCACCGGGGAGCTGTTTTTT.

This chain joins TRBV20-1 and TRBJ2-3, with D possibly matching TRBD2 (5 bases). Germline loops: CDR1 DFQATT, CDR2 SNEGSKA (reference sequence). V lost 6 bases and J lost 0, with 16 bases in between. The CDR3 loop spans 15 amino acids. The CDR3 sequence: CSAASGGASTDTQYF. The CDR3 nucleotides read TGCAGTGCCGCCAGCGGCGGTGCTAGCACAGATACGCAGTATTTT.

The chain carries TRBV29-1 and TRBJ1-4; unclear D gene. This CDR3 is 13 amino acids long. The ends were cut back, 2 bases at V and 7 bases at J, with 11 bases in the middle. Germline loops: CDR1 SQVTM, CDR2 ANQGSEA. CDR3 sequence reads: CSVETRYGEKLFF. DNA of the CDR3: TGCAGCGTTGAAACACGTTACGGTGAAAAACTGTTTTTT.

This sequence joins TRBV7-8 and TRBJ1-1, with D possibly matching TRBD1 (5 bases). Germline V gene data show CDR1 as SGHVS and CDR2 as FQNEAQ. The CDR3 runs to 13 residues. V gave up 1 base and J gave up 11 bases, with 14 bases separating them. The CDR3 coding sequence is TGTGCCAGCAGCTTAGAACAGGCCCGTGCTGCTTTCTTT. This gives the protein CASSLEQARAAFF. Together with reference TRBV7-8 and TRBJ1-1, the CDR3 gives the full variable domain: GAGVSQSPRYKVAKRGQDVALRCDPISGHVSLFWYQQALGQGPEFLTYFQNEAQLDKSGLPSDRFFAERPEGSVSTLKIQRTQQEDSAVYLCASSLEQARAAFFGQGTRLTVV.

This clonotype occurred many times. The CDR3 region has the DNA TGTGCCAGCAGCCTAGACAGGGATCTTAAAAAGCAGTACTTC. Protein product: CASSLDRDLKKQYF. The chain recombines TRBV2 with TRBJ2-7, with 7 bases identical to TRBD1. J gave up 8 bases and V 6 bases, and 13 bases lay outside the gene matches. Germline lookup yields CDR1 SNHLY and CDR2 FYNNEI. The CDR3 totals 14 residues.

The chain carries TRBV2 and TRBJ1-5, with D perhaps TRBD1 (6 bases). Germline CDR1 reads SNHLY; CDR2 reads FYNNEI. The CDR3 length is 14 residues. Trimming removed 3 bases from V and 3 bases from J, with 9 bases in between. The CDR3: CASSDTGYNQPQHF. The CDR3 nucleotides read TGTGCCAGCAGTGATACAGGGTACAATCAGCCCCAGCATTTT. The full variable domain, rest sourced from reference TRBV2 and TRBJ1-5, is EPEVTQTPSHQVTQMGQEVILRCVPISNHLYFYWYRQILGQKVEFLVSFYNNEISEKSEIFDDQFSVERPDGSNFTLKIRSTKLEDSAMYFCASSDTGYNQPQHFGDGTRLSIL.

CDR3 sequence reads: CASSPMGQTQETQYF. The CDR3 DNA is TGTGCCAGCTCACCTATGGGACAAACCCAAGAGACCCAGTACTTC. The chain links TRBV18 to TRBJ2-5; D perhaps matches TRBD1 (6 bases). The CDR3 spans 15 residues. Deletions cut 3 bases from V and 1 base from J, with 12 bases between. Per the germline V gene, CDR1 is KGHSH and CDR2 is LQKENI.

Ten or more counts support this clonotype. The V call is TRBV10-3, the J call TRBJ2-2, with a possible D match to TRBD2 (5 bases). CDR1 and CDR2 (germline): ENHRY, SYGVKD. V was trimmed by 5 bases and J by 6 bases, leaving 16 bases between them. The CDR3 extends over 15 amino acids. The CDR3 loop reads CAISTNSGGPGELFF. CDR3 nucleotide sequence: TGTGCCATCAGTACAAACTCAGGAGGCCCCGGGGAGCTGTTTTTT.

This clonotype appeared once. This chain uses TRBV6-2 or TRBV6-3 with TRBJ1-2; D ambiguous. Trimming took off 3 bases at V and 4 bases at J, with 12 bases between the two ends. Germline V gene sequence: CDR1 MNHEY, CDR2 SVGEGT. This CDR3 is built from 14 residues. The CDR3 DNA is TGTGCCAGCAGTTATACTCCGGCAGTCTATGGCTACACCTTC. The encoded protein is CASSYTPAVYGYTF.